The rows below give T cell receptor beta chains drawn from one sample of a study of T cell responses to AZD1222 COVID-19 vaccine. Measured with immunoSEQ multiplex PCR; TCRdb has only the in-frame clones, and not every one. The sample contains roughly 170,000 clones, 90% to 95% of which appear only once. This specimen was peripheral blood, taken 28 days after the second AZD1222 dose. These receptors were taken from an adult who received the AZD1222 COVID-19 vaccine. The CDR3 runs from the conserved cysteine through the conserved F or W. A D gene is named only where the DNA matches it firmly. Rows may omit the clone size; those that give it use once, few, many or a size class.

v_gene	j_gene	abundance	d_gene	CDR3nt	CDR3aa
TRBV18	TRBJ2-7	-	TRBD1	TGTGCCAGCTCACCTCGGCGGGGACAGGGTTCCTACGAGCAGTACTTC	CASSPRRGQGSYEQYF
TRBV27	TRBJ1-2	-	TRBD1	TGTGCCAGCAGTAGGACAGGGTTTGTTGGCTACACCTTC	CASSRTGFVGYTF
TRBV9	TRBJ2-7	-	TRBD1	TGTGCCAGCAGCTCCAGGACAGGGGGCGCCTACGAGCAGTACTTC	CASSSRTGGAYEQYF
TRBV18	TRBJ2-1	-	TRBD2	TGTGCCAGCTCACTAACTGGACTAGCGGGAGATGAGCAGTTCTTC	CASSLTGLAGDEQFF
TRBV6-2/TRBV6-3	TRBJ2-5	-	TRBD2	TGTGCCAGCAGTTACGCCGCTGGCGGGGGGTTACAAGAGACCCAGTACTTC	CASSYAAGGGLQETQYF
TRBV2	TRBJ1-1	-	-	TGTGCCAGCAGCGCGAGCCTTATGAACACTGAAGCTTTCTTT	CASSASLMNTEAFF
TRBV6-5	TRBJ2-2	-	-	TGTGCCAGCAGTAGTGTGGGACCCGGGGAGCTGTTTTTT	CASSSVGPGELFF
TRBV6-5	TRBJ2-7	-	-	TGTGCCAGCAGTTCCTCAGCGGACTCCTACGAGCAGTACTTC	CASSSSADSYEQYF
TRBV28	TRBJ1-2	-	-	TGTGCCAGCAGCTCCCCAAGGGGGTGGTTCTATGGCTACACCTTC	CASSSPRGWFYGYTF
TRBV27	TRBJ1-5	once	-	TGTGCCAGCAGTACAACGGGACAAAGGAGCAATCAGCCCCAGCATTTT	CASSTTGQRSNQPQHF
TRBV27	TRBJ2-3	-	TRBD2	TGTGCCAGCAGTTGGGGGACTAGCGGCACAGATACGCAGTATTTT	CASSWGTSGTDTQYF
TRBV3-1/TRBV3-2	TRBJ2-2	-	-	TGTGCCAGCAGCCAAGTCACGGGGTCGGCGGAGCTGTTTTTT	CASSQVTGSAELFF
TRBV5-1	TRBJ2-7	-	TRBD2	TGCGCCAGCAGCTCCAGTCGATGGCTAGCGGGAGGGCCCGGCTCCTACGAGCAGTACTTC	CASSSSRWLAGGPGSYEQYF
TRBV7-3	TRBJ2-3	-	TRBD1	TGTGCCAGCAGCGCGACAGGGGGCGTGTGGACAGATACGCAGTATTTT	CASSATGGVWTDTQYF
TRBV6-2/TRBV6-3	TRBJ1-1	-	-	TGTGCCAGCAGTTACCGAGGACTTTTTGGAACTGAAGCTTTCTTT	CASSYRGLFGTEAFF
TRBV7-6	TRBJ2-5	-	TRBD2	TGTGCCAGCAGTGCGATGGGACTAGCCCAAGAGACCCAGTACTTC	CASSAMGLAQETQYF
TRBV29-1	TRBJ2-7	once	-	TGCAGCGTCAAAGAAAGGTCCTACGAGCAGTACTTC	CSVKERSYEQYF
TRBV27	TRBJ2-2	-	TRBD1	TGTGCCAGCAGTTTACGGGGACAGGGAGGGGGAAGGACCGGGGAGCTGTTTTTT	CASSLRGQGGGRTGELFF
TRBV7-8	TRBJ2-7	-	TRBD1	TGTGCCAGCAGCCGGGATCCGGGACAGGTGTCCTACGAGCAGTACTTC	CASSRDPGQVSYEQYF
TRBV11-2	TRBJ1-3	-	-	TGTGCCAGCGGAGGGGGAAGAAACACCATATATTTT	CASGGGRNTIYF
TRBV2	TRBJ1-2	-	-	TGTGCCAGCAGTGTTCAGGGGAACTATGGCTACACCTTC	CASSVQGNYGYTF
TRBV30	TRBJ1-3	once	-	TGTGCCTGGAGTCCCACCTATGAAGGAGACACCATATATTTT	CAWSPTYEGDTIYF
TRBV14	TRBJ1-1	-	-	TGTGCCAGCAGCCAAGGTCAGGGCACTGAAGCTTTCTTT	CASSQGQGTEAFF
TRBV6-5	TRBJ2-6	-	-	TGTGCCAGCAGCATTTATCGCTCTGGGGCCAACGTCCTGACTTTC	CASSIYRSGANVLTF
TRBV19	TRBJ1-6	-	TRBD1	TGTGCCAGTAGTTCGAGGACAGGGGGCAACTATTCACCCCTCCACTTT	CASSSRTGGNYSPLHF
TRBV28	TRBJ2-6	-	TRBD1	TGTGCCAGCAGCCCAGGGGGCGCGGTAGGGGCCAACGTCCTGACTTTC	CASSPGGAVGANVLTF
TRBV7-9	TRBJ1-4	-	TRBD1	TGTGCCAGCAGCTTAGCTGGGACAGGGCGGGAAAAACTGTTTTTT	CASSLAGTGREKLFF
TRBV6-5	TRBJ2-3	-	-	TGTGCCAGCAGCCGGGGGAGCTCCACAGATACGCAGTATTTT	CASSRGSSTDTQYF
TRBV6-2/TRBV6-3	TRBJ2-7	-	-	TGTGCCAGCAGTCCGGGGACTCAGGAGTACTTC	CASSPGTQEYF
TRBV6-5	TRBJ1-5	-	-	TGTGCCAGCAAGAGTGGGGATCAGCCCCAGCATTTT	CASKSGDQPQHF
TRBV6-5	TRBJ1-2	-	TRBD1	TGTGCCAGCAGAATCGGGACAGGGAATGGCTATGGCTACACCTTC	CASRIGTGNGYGYTF
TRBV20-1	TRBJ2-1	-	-	TGCAGTGCTAGTTTTAGGGGGTTGAATGAGCAGTTCTTC	CSASFRGLNEQFF
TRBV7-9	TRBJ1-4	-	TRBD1	TGTGCCAGCAGCCTATTACTAGGGACAGGGGATGAAAAACTGTTTTTT	CASSLLLGTGDEKLFF
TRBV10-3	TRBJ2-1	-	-	TGTGCCATCAGTGAGTCGAGAGGTTTAGGGTCTACATACAATGAGCAGTTCTTC	CAISESRGLGSTYNEQFF
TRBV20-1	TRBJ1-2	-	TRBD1	TGCAGTGCTAGTGTCCCGGGACAGTACTATGGCTACACCTTC	CSASVPGQYYGYTF
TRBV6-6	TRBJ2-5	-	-	TGTGCCAGCAGTTCCGTGGTAGAGACCCAGTACTTC	CASSSVVETQYF
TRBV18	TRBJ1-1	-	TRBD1	TGTGCCAGCTCATCCCGGACAGGTCTGGTGAACACTGAAGCTTTCTTT	CASSSRTGLVNTEAFF
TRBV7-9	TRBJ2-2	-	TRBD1	TGTGCCAGCAGCTTGGGACAGGGAGGCACCGGGGAGCTGTTTTTT	CASSLGQGGTGELFF
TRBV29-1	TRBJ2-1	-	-	TGCAGCGTGCGGTCCATTTTCGCCTACAATGAGCAGTTCTTC	CSVRSIFAYNEQFF
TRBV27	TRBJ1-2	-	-	TGTGCCAGCAGTTTGATAGGGGATGTGACTGGGTACACCTTC	CASSLIGDVTGYTF
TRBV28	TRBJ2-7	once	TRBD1	TGTGCCAGCAGTACAGACAGGGGCGGCTTCTACGAGCAGTACTTC	CASSTDRGGFYEQYF